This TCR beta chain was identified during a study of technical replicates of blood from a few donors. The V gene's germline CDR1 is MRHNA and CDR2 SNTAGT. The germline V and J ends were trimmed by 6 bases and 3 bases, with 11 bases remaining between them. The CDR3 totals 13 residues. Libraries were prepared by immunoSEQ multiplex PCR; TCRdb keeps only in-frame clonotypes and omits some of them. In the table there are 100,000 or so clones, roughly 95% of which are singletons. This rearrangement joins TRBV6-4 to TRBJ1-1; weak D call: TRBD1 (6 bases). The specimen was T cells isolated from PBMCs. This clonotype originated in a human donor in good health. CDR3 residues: CASRRQEDTEAFF. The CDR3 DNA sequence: TGTGCCAGCAGAAGACAGGAGGACACTGAAGCTTTCTTT.